This T cell receptor (beta chain) stems from a study of early stage breast cancer tumors. Findings and caveats of the study: Bulk DNA sequencing of unsorted cells missed chain pairing and markers.

Data came from immunoSEQ multiplex PCR; TCRdb stores just in-frame clones and leaves some out. The data hold fewer than 80,000 clones, with around 80% observed a single time. The germline gives CDR1 SEHNR, CDR2 FQNEAQ (reference sequence). The CDR3 length is 17 residues. J gave up 5 bases and V 5 bases, and 15 bases lay outside the gene matches. This clone was observed a few times. The antigen is not known. Sequencing was done on a sample of blood. This TCR was sampled from a person aged 40-50 years with breast cancer. This chain links TRBV7-9 with TRBJ2-3, with 8 bases identical to TRBD2. Written as DNA, the CDR3 is TGTGCCAGCAGCACCGGGGTAACGGGAGGGCCGGGAGATACGCAGTATTTT. This translates into CASSTGVTGGPGDTQYF.